The rows below give T cell receptor beta chains drawn from one sample of a study of CD8 T cells in Susac syndrome. One entry per CDR3 protein results from TCRdb running MiXCR on the immunoSEQ multiplex PCR reads. Here the sample spans 110,000 to 150,000 distinct CDR3 sequences, 90% to 97% being singletons. The sequenced sample was CD4+ T cells from PBMCs. The receptors shown here come from a human donor with Susac syndrome. CDR3s include the opening cysteine and the closing phenylalanine or tryptophan.

j_gene: TRBJ2-1; v_gene: TRBV7-9; CDR3aa: CASSPGTVNNEQFF
j_gene: TRBJ1-5; v_gene: TRBV6-6; CDR3aa: CASRPGQFLNQPQHF
j_gene: TRBJ1-2; v_gene: TRBV6-1; CDR3aa: CASLEGGGDFYGYTF
j_gene: TRBJ2-3; v_gene: TRBV20-1; CDR3aa: CSARDPGGHGTDTQYF
j_gene: TRBJ2-1; v_gene: TRBV15; CDR3aa: CATSRAKAGWVNEQFF
j_gene: TRBJ2-2; v_gene: TRBV18; CDR3aa: CASSLLAGSGELFF
j_gene: TRBJ1-2; v_gene: TRBV4-1; CDR3aa: CASSQDRGGIYGYTF
j_gene: TRBJ1-2; v_gene: TRBV28; CDR3aa: CASSPFINYGYTF
j_gene: TRBJ2-5; v_gene: TRBV4-2; CDR3aa: CASSQVGSGRGQETQYF
j_gene: TRBJ2-7; v_gene: TRBV3-1; CDR3aa: CASSQVKRSGRGTYEQYF
j_gene: TRBJ2-2; v_gene: TRBV3-1; CDR3aa: CASSPLSGELFF
j_gene: TRBJ1-2; v_gene: TRBV6-5; CDR3aa: CASILNQGKGGYTF
j_gene: TRBJ1-6; v_gene: TRBV3-1; CDR3aa: CASSQGTYSPLHF
j_gene: TRBJ2-3; v_gene: TRBV4-1; CDR3aa: CASSQVPPPAADTQYF
j_gene: TRBJ1-2; v_gene: TRBV6-5; CDR3aa: CASSYRQGYYGYTF
j_gene: TRBJ2-5; v_gene: TRBV6-6; CDR3aa: CASGGPLQETQYF
j_gene: TRBJ2-7; v_gene: TRBV27; CDR3aa: CASSLGGGRVKYEQYF
j_gene: TRBJ1-4; v_gene: TRBV29-1; CDR3aa: CSVQQGERGKKLFF